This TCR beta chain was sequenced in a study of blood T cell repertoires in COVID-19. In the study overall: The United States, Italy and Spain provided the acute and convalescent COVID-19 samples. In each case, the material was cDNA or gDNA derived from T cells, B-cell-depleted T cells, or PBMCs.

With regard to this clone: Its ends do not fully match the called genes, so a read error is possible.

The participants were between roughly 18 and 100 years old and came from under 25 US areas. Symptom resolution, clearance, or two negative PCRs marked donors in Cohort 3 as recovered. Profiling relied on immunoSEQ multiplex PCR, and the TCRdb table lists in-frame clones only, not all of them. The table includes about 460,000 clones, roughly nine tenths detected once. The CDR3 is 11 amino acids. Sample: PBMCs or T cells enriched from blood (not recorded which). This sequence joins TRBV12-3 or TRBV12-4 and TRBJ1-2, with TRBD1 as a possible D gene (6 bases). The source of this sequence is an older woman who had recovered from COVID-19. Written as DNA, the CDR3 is TGTGCCAGCAGCCAGACAGGCTACCCCATCTTC. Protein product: CASSQTGYPIF.